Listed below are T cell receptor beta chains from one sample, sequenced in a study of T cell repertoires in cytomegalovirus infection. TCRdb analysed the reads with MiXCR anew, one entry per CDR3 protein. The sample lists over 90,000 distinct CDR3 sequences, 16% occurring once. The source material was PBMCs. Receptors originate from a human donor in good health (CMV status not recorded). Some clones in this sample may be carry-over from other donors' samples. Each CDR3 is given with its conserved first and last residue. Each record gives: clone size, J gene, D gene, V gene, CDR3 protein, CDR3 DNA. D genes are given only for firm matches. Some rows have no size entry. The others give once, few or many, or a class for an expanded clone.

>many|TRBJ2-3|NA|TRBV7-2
CASSSQALDTQYF
TGTGCCAGCAGCTCTCAGGCTTTAGATACGCAGTATTTT
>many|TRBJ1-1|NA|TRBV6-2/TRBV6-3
CASSYDRNTEAFF
TGTGCCAGCAGTTATGACAGGAACACTGAAGCTTTCTTT
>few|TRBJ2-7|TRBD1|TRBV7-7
CASSSGGKAPYEQYF
TGTGCTAGCAGCTCAGGGGGCAAGGCCCCCTACGAGCAGTACTTC
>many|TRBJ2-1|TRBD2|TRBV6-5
CASSYSAGGQLEQFF
TGTGCCAGCAGTTACTCGGCGGGGGGGCAGCTTGAGCAGTTCTTC
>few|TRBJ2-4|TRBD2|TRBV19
CASSIDGAAGGMKNIQYF
TGTGCCAGTAGTATAGACGGAGCGGCGGGGGGGATGAAAAACATTCAGTACTTC
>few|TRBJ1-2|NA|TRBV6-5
CASRITHGGYTF
TGTGCCAGCAGGATAACTCATGGTGGCTACACCTTC
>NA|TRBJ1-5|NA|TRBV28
CASTNQLGNQPQHF
TGTGCCAGCACGAACCAGCTGGGCAATCAGCCCCAGCATTTT
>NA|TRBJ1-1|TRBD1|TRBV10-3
CAISEADRATFMNTEAFF
TGTGCCATCAGTGAGGCAGACAGGGCCACGTTCATGAACACTGAAGCTTTCTTT
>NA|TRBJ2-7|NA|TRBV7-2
CASSFIVPAGLEQYF
TGTGCCAGCAGCTTTATCGTCCCCGCGGGGCTCGAGCAGTACTTC
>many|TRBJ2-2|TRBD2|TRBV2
CASSELAGSTGELFF
TGTGCCAGCAGTGAGCTAGCGGGGTCGACCGGGGAGCTGTTTTTT
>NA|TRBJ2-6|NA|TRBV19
CASRPGSSAGANVLTF
TGTGCCAGTAGGCCCGGGAGCTCTGCTGGGGCCAACGTCCTGACTTTC